This T cell receptor (beta chain) appears in the sequencing data of a study of a mutant IDH1 vaccine in newly diagnosed glioma. In the study overall: Treated patients, 62.5% male and roughly 40% female, averaged about 42 years of age.

Trimming cost V 0 bases and J 5 bases, with 10 bases left between them. The CDR3 consists of 14 residues. Germline values: CDR1 SGHRS, CDR2 YFSETQ. Described time point: baseline, week 1 (first vaccination visit). The sample's treatment: pre-vaccination baseline after standard-of-care therapy. Donors had new WHO grade 3 or 4 IDH1-mutant, ATRX-lost astrocytomas. The protocol was immunoSEQ multiplex PCR, while the TCRdb copy is restricted to in-frame clones and leaves out a portion. The repertoire holds 85,000 to 100,000 clones, around three quarters seen once, with approximately 7.9% in the top ten. This chain links TRBV5-1 with TRBJ2-3; D ambiguous. This specimen consisted of PBMCs, obtained from a glioma patient treated with radiotherapy, temozolomide or both. The receptor was derived from a man aged 35-49 years with glioma. The CDR3 protein is CASSLESAVDTQYF. Here the CDR3 DNA reads TGCGCCAGCAGCTTGGAATCCGCCGTAGATACGCAGTATTTT.